Listed below are T cell receptor beta chains from one sample, sequenced in a study of T cell responses to AZD1222 COVID-19 vaccine. The table came from immunoSEQ multiplex PCR; TCRdb's copy has only in-frame clones and leaves some out. This table has about 160,000 clones, around nine tenths appearing once. Sequencing was performed on peripheral blood, taken 28 days after the second AZD1222 dose. The receptors stem from an adult who received the AZD1222 COVID-19 vaccine. Each CDR3 is given with its conserved first and last residue. A D gene is named only where the DNA matches it firmly. Some rows have no size entry. The others give once, few or many, or a class for an expanded clone.

size: NA
V: TRBV5-1
J: TRBJ2-3
D: TRBD2
CDR3: CASSLALAGGFTDTQYF
DNA: TGCGCCAGCAGCTTGGCCCTAGCGGGGGGGTTTACAGATACGCAGTATTTT

size: NA
V: TRBV6-5
J: TRBJ1-1
D: NA
CDR3: CASRAENRNTEAFF
DNA: TGTGCCAGCAGAGCAGAAAACAGGAACACTGAAGCTTTCTTT

size: NA
V: TRBV14
J: TRBJ1-6
D: NA
CDR3: CASSHGNSPLHF
DNA: TGTGCCAGCAGCCACGGGAATTCACCCCTCCACTTT

size: NA
V: TRBV7-9
J: TRBJ1-2
D: TRBD1
CDR3: CASSLEGGQAGYTF
DNA: TGTGCCAGCAGCTTAGAGGGGGGACAGGCTGGCTACACCTTC

size: NA
V: TRBV19
J: TRBJ1-1
D: TRBD1
CDR3: CASSSRGRVGTEAFF
DNA: TGTGCCAGTAGTAGCAGGGGGCGCGTGGGCACTGAAGCTTTCTTT

size: NA
V: TRBV15
J: TRBJ2-2
D: NA
CDR3: CATSRDRSYTGELFF
DNA: TGTGCCACCAGCAGAGATCGTTCCTACACCGGGGAGCTGTTTTTT

size: NA
V: TRBV7-2
J: TRBJ1-6
D: NA
CDR3: CASSLGGSGNSPLHF
DNA: TGTGCCAGCAGCTTAGGGGGCTCCGGTAATTCACCCCTCCACTTT

size: NA
V: TRBV5-1
J: TRBJ1-2
D: TRBD1
CDR3: CASSETTGNYGYTF
DNA: TGCGCCAGCAGCGAGACGACAGGGAACTATGGCTACACCTTC

size: NA
V: TRBV4-1
J: TRBJ1-1
D: NA
CDR3: CASRGETSRAFF
DNA: TGCGCCAGCAGGGGGGAGACAAGTCGAGCTTTCTTT

size: NA
V: TRBV15
J: TRBJ1-2
D: NA
CDR3: CATSSSGWVDGYTF
DNA: TGTGCCACCAGCAGTTCAGGGTGGGTTGATGGCTACACCTTC

size: NA
V: TRBV5-4
J: TRBJ2-5
D: TRBD2
CDR3: CASSWTSVQETQYF
DNA: TGTGCCAGCAGCTGGACTAGCGTTCAAGAGACCCAGTACTTC

size: NA
V: TRBV18
J: TRBJ1-1
D: TRBD1
CDR3: CASSPPRQGASEAFF
DNA: TGTGCCAGCTCCCCACCTAGGCAGGGGGCCTCTGAAGCTTTCTTT

size: NA
V: TRBV7-2
J: TRBJ2-5
D: NA
CDR3: CASSWRETQYF
DNA: TGTGCCAGCAGCTGGCGGGAGACCCAGTACTTC

size: NA
V: TRBV18
J: TRBJ2-7
D: TRBD2
CDR3: CASSPGTSAYYEQYF
DNA: TGTGCCAGCTCGCCGGGGACTAGCGCCTACTACGAGCAGTACTTC

size: NA
V: TRBV2
J: TRBJ2-1
D: NA
CDR3: CASSEGIYYNEQFF
DNA: TGTGCCAGCAGTGAAGGTATATACTACAATGAGCAGTTCTTC

size: NA
V: TRBV4-2
J: TRBJ2-1
D: NA
CDR3: CASSQGSIEQFF
DNA: TGTGCCAGCAGCCAAGGGTCGATTGAGCAGTTCTTC

size: few
V: TRBV27
J: TRBJ1-1
D: TRBD1
CDR3: CASAHRGNTEAFF
DNA: TGTGCCAGCGCCCACAGGGGAAACACTGAAGCTTTCTTT

size: NA
V: TRBV2
J: TRBJ2-5
D: NA
CDR3: CASSQRSAETQYF
DNA: TGTGCCAGCAGTCAAAGATCAGCAGAGACCCAGTACTTC

size: NA
V: TRBV19
J: TRBJ1-2
D: TRBD1
CDR3: CASTGGYGYTF
DNA: TGTGCCAGCACAGGGGGTTATGGCTACACCTTC

size: few
V: TRBV10-2
J: TRBJ2-5
D: NA
CDR3: CASSDEPNQETQYF
DNA: TGCGCCAGCAGTGATGAACCAAACCAAGAGACCCAGTACTTC

size: NA
V: TRBV18
J: TRBJ1-1
D: TRBD1
CDR3: CASSGQSNTEAFF
DNA: TGTGCCAGTTCGGGACAGTCTAACACTGAAGCTTTCTTT

size: NA
V: TRBV6-4
J: TRBJ1-1
D: NA
CDR3: CASSGLLGGEAFF
DNA: TGTGCCAGCAGTGGCCTACTAGGTGGTGAAGCTTTCTTT

size: NA
V: TRBV4-3
J: TRBJ1-1
D: NA
CDR3: CASSQDRFGDTEAFF
DNA: TGCGCCAGCAGCCAAGATCGGTTCGGGGACACTGAAGCTTTCTTT

size: NA
V: TRBV6-1
J: TRBJ1-6
D: NA
CDR3: CASSDRWGANSPLHF
DNA: TGTGCCAGCAGTGACCGATGGGGGGCGAATTCACCCCTCCACTTT

size: medium-sized
V: TRBV19
J: TRBJ2-3
D: NA
CDR3: CASSIDQGPDTQYF
DNA: TGTGCCAGTAGTATAGACCAGGGCCCAGATACGCAGTATTTT

size: NA
V: TRBV2
J: TRBJ1-1
D: NA
CDR3: CASRPDEIKAFF
DNA: TGTGCCAGCAGACCCGACGAGATTAAAGCTTTCTTT

size: NA
V: TRBV4-1
J: TRBJ1-6
D: NA
CDR3: CASSQAGTGNSPLHF
DNA: TGCGCCAGCAGCCAAGCAGGGACGGGGAATTCACCCCTCCACTTT